The rows below give T cell receptor beta chains drawn from one sample of a study of regulatory T cells in long-lasting Graves disease. Using its own MiXCR run on the multiplex PCR reads, TCRdb lists one record per CDR3 protein. Of a few hundred thousand distinct CDR3 sequences in the sample, 12% were seen once. A further study also used this sample, focusing on T cells in Graves' hyperthyroidism and ophthalmopathy.

The sample consisted of peripheral blood mononuclear cells (PBMCs), taken at new diagnosis, from a patient treated with antithyroid drugs. The receptors come from a young woman with Graves disease. Both conserved end residues are trimmed from each CDR3. The listing skips clone size in some rows; elsewhere it reads once, few, many or a size class.

abundance: few; v_gene: TRBV27; CDR3aa: ASSLAGTGWEQY
abundance: few; v_gene: TRBV7-2; CDR3aa: ASSMVWSGTNEKLF
abundance: many; v_gene: TRBV2; CDR3aa: ASSDPGRTEAF
abundance: many; v_gene: TRBV6-2/TRBV6-3; CDR3aa: ASSYPGDNTDTQY
abundance: many; v_gene: TRBV29-1; CDR3aa: SVEDRTQETQY
abundance: few; v_gene: TRBV9; CDR3aa: ASSVGSGGAYEQY
abundance: .; v_gene: TRBV11-3; CDR3aa: ASSWGQGYNEQF
abundance: .; v_gene: TRBV5-4; CDR3aa: ASRFETANYGYT
abundance: .; v_gene: TRBV6-1; CDR3aa: ASSPFPFRAGANSYNEQF
abundance: few; v_gene: TRBV12-3/TRBV12-4; CDR3aa: ASSLHRVRGYT
abundance: many; v_gene: TRBV28; CDR3aa: ASSRWDSFK
abundance: .; v_gene: TRBV9; CDR3aa: ASSFSGGALH
abundance: few; v_gene: TRBV19; CDR3aa: ASSITGEGAEQF
abundance: few; v_gene: TRBV6-2/TRBV6-3; CDR3aa: ASSYTGRETQY
abundance: many; v_gene: TRBV11-2; CDR3aa: ASSMSATTTGELF
abundance: .; v_gene: TRBV4-3; CDR3aa: ASSHQQGAYEQY
abundance: many; v_gene: TRBV12-3/TRBV12-4; CDR3aa: ASSFRAGTDTGELF
abundance: few; v_gene: TRBV6-1; CDR3aa: ASSGPGGELF
abundance: few; v_gene: TRBV20-1; CDR3aa: SAEREWSTDTQY
abundance: many; v_gene: TRBV7-9; CDR3aa: ASSLLENEQF
abundance: many; v_gene: TRBV18; CDR3aa: ASSPGTSTEAF
abundance: many; v_gene: TRBV20-1; CDR3aa: SARVMGVEGNQPQH